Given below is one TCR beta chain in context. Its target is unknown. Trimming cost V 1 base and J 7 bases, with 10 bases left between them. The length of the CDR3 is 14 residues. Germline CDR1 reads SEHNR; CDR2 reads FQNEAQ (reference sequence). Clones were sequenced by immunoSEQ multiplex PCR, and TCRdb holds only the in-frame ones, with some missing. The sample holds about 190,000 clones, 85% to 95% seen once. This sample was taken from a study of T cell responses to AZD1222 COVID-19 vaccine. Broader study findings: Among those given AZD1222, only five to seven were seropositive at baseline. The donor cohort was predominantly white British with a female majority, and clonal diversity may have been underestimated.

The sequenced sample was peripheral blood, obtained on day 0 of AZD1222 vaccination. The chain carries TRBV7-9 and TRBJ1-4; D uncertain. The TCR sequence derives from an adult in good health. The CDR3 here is CASSLEGILEKLFF. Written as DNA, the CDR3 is TGTGCCAGCAGCTTAGAAGGGATACTTGAAAAACTGTTTTTT.